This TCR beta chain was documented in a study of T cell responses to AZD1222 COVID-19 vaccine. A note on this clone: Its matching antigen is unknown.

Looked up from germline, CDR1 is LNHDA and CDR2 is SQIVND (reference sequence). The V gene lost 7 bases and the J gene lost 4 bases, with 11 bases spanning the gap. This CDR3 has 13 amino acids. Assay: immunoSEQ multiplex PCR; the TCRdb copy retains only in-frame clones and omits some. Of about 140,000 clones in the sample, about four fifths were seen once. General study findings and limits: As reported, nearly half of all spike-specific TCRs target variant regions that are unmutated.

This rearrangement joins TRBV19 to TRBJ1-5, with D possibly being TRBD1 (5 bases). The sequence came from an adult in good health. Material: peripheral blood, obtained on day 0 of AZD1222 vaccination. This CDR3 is CASTGDSNQPQHF. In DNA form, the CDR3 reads TGTGCCAGTACTGGGGACTCAAATCAGCCCCAGCATTTT. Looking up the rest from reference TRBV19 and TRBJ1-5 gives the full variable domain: DGGITQSPKYLFRKEGQNVTLSCEQNLNHDAMYWYRQDPGQGLRLIYYSQIVNDFQKGDIAEGYSVSREKKESFPLTVTSAQKNPTAFYLCASTGDSNQPQHFGDGTRLSIL.